The 7 T cell receptor beta chains below were found in one sample sequenced in a study of cytomegalovirus exposure and HLA in healthy donors (TCRdb year 2017). Libraries were made using the immunoSEQ multiplex PCR assay. A mixture of 60 forward primers for TCR Vbeta segments and 13 reverse primers for TCR Jbeta segments was used in the multiplex PCR. TCRdb took this table from immuneACCESS and kept in-frame rearrangements with V and J called. Such tables lack part of the clones; where checked against another copy, unresolved V genes explain under half of the gap, and the rest is unexplained. In this sample the table shows some 220,000 clones, 85% of which occur a single time. The biggest ten clones account for 0.2% to 0.25% of the sample. Material for sequencing was PBMCs. The receptor set was obtained from a girl between 2 and 10 years old in good health and CMV-seronegative.

Only one count was recorded for this clone. The chain recombines TRBV5-1 with TRBJ1-2, with D possibly TRBD1 on 6 matching bases. CDR3 length equals 16 residues. CDR1 is SGHRS and CDR2 is YFSETQ in the germline V gene. V lost 0 bases and J 3 bases, leaving 15 bases between the germline ends. Here the CDR3 DNA reads TGCGCCAGCAGCTTGGGCGTTGGACAGCGAGACTATGGCTACACCTTC. Translated: CASSLGVGQRDYGYTF.

This chain joins TRBV2 and TRBJ2-5; 10 bases align to TRBD1. The CDR3 length is 15 residues. The trim removed 10 bases at V and 4 bases at J, leaving 12 bases unmatched. CDR1 SNHLY and CDR2 FYNNEI come from the germline V gene. The CDR3 reads CATPLRDRGRETQYF. The DNA of the CDR3 is TGTGCCACCCCCCTCCGGGACAGGGGACGAGAGACCCAGTACTTC.

J is TRBJ2-6 and V is TRBV18, with 9 nucleotides matching TRBD1. CDR3 length: 20 residues. The V and J ends lost 2 bases and 1 base, in that order; junction bases with no gene match: 12. The germline gives CDR1 KGHSH, CDR2 LQKENI. CDR3 in DNA: TGTGCCAGCTCACCAGTGCTCGCGATACAGGGGGCGTCTGGGGCCAACGTCCTGACTTTC. Residues: CASSPVLAIQGASGANVLTF. The full variable domain, in which reference TRBV18 and TRBJ2-6 provide the parts outside the CDR3, is NAGVMQNPRHLVRRRGQEARLRCSPMKGHSHVYWYRQLPEEGLKFMVYLQKENIIDESGMPKERFSAEFPKEGPSILRIQQVVRGDSAAYFCASSPVLAIQGASGANVLTFGAGSRLTVL.

The V and J genes are TRBV6-1 and TRBJ1-4, with D uncertain. V dropped 8 bases and J dropped 0 bases, with 10 bases sitting between them. In germline, CDR1 is MNHNS, CDR2 SASEGT. The CDR3 consists of 14 residues. In nucleotides, the CDR3 is TGTGCCAGCGCGGTTCAGCCAACTAATGAAAAACTGTTTTTT. It translates to CASAVQPTNEKLFF.

A single count supports this clone. The rearrangement joins TRBV6-6 to TRBJ1-1; no firm D call. Germline-derived CDR1 and CDR2 are MNHNY and SVGAGI (reference sequence). V lost 2 bases, J lost 7 bases, and 8 bases lay in between. This CDR3 comprises 12 residues. Written as DNA, the CDR3 is TGTGCCAGCAGTTACGGGGAGAGTGAAGCTTTCTTT. This encodes CASSYGESEAFF.

The chain uses TRBV7-6 and TRBJ2-1; the match to TRBD2 covers 12 bases. Per the germline V gene, CDR1 is SGHVS and CDR2 is FNYEAQ. V shed 1 base, J shed 3 bases, and the junction held 10 bases outside the gene matches. The CDR3 consists of 19 residues. DNA for the CDR3: TGTGCCAGCAGCTTAGGGCTGGCTAGCGGGAGGGCTGACTACAATGAGCAGTTCTTC. Translation gives CASSLGLASGRADYNEQFF.

The chain has TRBV11-3 and TRBJ2-7; 7 nucleotides match TRBD1. This CDR3 region has 12 residues. The junction had 1 base not matched to a gene; V was cut back by 3 bases and J by 5 bases. Germline loops: CDR1 SGHNT, CDR2 YENEEA. Here the CDR3 DNA reads TGTGCCAGCAGCTTTACAGGGGACGAGCAGTACTTC. Residues: CASSFTGDEQYF.